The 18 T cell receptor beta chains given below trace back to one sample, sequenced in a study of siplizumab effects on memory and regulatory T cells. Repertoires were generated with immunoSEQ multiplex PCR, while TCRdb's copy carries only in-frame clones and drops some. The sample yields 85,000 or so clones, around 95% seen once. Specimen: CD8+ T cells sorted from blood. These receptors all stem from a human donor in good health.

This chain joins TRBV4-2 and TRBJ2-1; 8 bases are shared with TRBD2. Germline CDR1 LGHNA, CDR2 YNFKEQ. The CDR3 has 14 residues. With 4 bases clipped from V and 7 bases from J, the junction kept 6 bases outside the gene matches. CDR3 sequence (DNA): TGTGCCAGCAGCCTACCCGGGACTAGGAATGAGCAGTTCTTC. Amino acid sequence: CASSLPGTRNEQFF.

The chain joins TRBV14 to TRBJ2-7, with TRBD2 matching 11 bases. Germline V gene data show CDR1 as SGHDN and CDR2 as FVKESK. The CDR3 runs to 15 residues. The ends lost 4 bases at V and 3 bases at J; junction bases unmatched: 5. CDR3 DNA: TGTGCCAGCAGCCCGCGACTAGCGGGACTCTACGAGCAGTACTTC. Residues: CASSPRLAGLYEQYF.

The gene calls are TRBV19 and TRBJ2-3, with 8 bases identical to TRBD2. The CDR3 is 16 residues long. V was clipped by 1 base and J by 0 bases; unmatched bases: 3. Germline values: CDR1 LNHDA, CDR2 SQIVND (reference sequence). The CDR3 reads CASSIGASGSTDTQYF. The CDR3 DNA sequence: TGTGCCAGTAGTATAGGGGCTAGCGGGAGCACAGATACGCAGTATTTT.

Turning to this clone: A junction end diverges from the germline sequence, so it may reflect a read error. The CDR3 nucleotides are TGTGCTAGCAGCATCTGGAAGGGGGTAGGCGAGCAGTACTTC. Translation gives CASSIWKGVGEQYF. The chain combines TRBV7-7 with TRBJ2-7; a possible D gene is TRBD1 (6 bases). The CDR3 runs to 14 residues. CDR1 and CDR2 from the germline V gene are SSHAT and FNYEAQ (reference sequence).

The CDR3 bases are TGTGCCAGCATCCCCCAATGGGGGGTGAACACCGGGGAGCTGTTTTTT. It yields the protein CASIPQWGVNTGELFF. This chain joins TRBV11-2 and TRBJ2-2, with D maybe TRBD2 (6 bases). There are 16 residues in the CDR3. V dropped 7 bases and J dropped 1 base, with 16 bases sitting between them. Per the germline V gene, CDR1 is SGHAT and CDR2 is FQNNGV.

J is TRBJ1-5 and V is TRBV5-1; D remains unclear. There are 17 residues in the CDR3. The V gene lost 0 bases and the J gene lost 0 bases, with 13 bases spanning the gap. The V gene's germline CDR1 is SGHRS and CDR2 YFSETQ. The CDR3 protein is CASSLVSGLYSNQPQHF. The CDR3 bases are TGCGCCAGCAGCTTGGTTTCGGGTCTCTATAGCAATCAGCCCCAGCATTTT.

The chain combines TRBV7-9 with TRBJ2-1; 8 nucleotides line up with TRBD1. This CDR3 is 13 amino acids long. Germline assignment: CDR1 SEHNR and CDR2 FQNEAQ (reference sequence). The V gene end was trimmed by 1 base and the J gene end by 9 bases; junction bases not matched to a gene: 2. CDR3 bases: TGTGCCAGCAGCTTAGGAACAGGGGGTGAGCAGTTCTTC. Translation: CASSLGTGGEQFF.

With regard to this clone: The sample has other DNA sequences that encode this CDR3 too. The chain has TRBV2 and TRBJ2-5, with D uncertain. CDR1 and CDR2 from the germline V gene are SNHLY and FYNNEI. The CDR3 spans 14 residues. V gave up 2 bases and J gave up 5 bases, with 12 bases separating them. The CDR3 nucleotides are TGTGCCAGCAGTGAATCGGCAGCTAAGGAGACCCAGTACTTC. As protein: CASSESAAKETQYF.

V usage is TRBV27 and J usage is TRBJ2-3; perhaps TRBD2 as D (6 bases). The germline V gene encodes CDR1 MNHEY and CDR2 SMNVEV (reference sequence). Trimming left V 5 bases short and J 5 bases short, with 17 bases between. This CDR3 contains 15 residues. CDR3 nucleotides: TGTGCCAGCAGTGATGGCACTAGCTCCTTAGATACGCAGTATTTT. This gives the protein CASSDGTSSLDTQYF.

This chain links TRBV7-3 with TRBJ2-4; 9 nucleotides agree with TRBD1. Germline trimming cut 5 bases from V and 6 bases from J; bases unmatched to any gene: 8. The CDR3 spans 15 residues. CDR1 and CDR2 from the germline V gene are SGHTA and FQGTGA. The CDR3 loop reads CASSLGPGQGNIQYF. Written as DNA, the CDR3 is TGTGCCAGCAGCCTAGGACCGGGACAGGGAAACATTCAGTACTTC.

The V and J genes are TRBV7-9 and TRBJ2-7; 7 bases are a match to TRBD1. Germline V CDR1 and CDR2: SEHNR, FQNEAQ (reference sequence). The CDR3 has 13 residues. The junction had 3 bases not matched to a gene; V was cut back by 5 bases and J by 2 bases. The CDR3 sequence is CASSGTEAYEQYF. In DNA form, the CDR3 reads TGTGCCAGCAGCGGGACAGAAGCCTACGAGCAGTACTTC.

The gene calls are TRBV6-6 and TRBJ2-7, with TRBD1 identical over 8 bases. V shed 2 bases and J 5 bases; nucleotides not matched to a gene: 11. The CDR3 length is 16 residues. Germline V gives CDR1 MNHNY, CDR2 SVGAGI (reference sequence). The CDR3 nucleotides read TGTGCCAGCAGTTACAGCCCTGGACAGGGCGGGAACGAGCAGTACTTC. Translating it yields CASSYSPGQGGNEQYF.

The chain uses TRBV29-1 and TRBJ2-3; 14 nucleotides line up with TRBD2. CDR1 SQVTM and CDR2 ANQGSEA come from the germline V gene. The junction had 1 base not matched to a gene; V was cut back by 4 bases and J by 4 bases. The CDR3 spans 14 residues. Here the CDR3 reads CSVGLAGGSDTQYF. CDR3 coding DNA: TGCAGCGTTGGACTAGCGGGAGGGTCAGATACGCAGTATTTT.

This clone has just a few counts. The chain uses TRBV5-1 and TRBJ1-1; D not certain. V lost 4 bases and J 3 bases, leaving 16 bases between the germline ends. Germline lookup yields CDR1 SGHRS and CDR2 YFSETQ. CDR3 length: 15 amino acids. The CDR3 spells CASSHTQGFDTEAFF. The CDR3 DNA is TGCGCCAGCAGCCACACACAAGGATTTGACACTGAAGCTTTCTTT.

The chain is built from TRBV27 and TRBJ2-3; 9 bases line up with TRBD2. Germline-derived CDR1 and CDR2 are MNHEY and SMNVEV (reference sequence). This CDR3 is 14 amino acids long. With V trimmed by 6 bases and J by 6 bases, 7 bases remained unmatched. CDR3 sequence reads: CASSRSGSGDTQYF. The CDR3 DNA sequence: TGTGCCAGCAGCCGTAGCGGGAGCGGGGATACGCAGTATTTT.

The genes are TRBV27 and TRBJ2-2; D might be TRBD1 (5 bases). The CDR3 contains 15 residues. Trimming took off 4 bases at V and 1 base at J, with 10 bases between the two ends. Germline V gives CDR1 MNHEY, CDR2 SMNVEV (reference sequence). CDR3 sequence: CASSSLQGNTGELFF. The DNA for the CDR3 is TGTGCCAGCAGTTCCCTCCAGGGGAACACCGGGGAGCTGTTTTTT.

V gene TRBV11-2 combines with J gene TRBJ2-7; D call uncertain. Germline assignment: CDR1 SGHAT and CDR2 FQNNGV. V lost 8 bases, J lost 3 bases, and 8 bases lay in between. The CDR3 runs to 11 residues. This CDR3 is CASCKLYEQYF. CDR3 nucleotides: TGTGCCAGCTGTAAACTCTACGAGCAGTACTTC.

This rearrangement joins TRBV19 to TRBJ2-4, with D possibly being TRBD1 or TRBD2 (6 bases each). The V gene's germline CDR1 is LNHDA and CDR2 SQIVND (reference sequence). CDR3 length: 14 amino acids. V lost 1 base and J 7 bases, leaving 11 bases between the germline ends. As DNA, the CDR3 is TGTGCCAGTAGTATAGGAGGGGGGAGGAACATTCAGTACTTC. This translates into CASSIGGGRNIQYF.